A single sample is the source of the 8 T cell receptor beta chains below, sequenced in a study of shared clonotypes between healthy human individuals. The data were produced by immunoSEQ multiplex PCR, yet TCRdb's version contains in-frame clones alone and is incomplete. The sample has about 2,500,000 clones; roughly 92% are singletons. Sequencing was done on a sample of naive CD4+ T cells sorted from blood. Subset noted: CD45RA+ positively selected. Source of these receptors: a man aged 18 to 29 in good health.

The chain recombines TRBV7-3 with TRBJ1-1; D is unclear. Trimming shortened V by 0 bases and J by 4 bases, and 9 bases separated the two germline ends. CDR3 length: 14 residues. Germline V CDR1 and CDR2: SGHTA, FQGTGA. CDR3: CASSLTGIGTEAFF. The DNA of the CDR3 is TGTGCCAGCAGCTTAACAGGGATAGGCACTGAAGCTTTCTTT.

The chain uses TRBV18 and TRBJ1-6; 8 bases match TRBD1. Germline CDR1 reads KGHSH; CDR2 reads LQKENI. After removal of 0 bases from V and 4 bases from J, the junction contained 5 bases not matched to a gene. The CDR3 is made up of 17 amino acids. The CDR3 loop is CASSPPSGGEYNSPLHF. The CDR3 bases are TGTGCCAGCTCACCACCGTCAGGGGGCGAATATAATTCACCCCTCCACTTT. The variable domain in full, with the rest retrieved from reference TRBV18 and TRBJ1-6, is NAGVMQNPRHLVRRRGQEARLRCSPMKGHSHVYWYRQLPEEGLKFMVYLQKENIIDESGMPKERFSAEFPKEGPSILRIQQVVRGDSAAYFCASSPPSGGEYNSPLHFGNGTRLTVT.

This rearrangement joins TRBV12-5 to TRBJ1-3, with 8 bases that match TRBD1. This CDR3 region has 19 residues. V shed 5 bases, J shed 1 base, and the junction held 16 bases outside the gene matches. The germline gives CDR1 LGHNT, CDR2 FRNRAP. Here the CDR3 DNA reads TGTGCTAGTGGTCCGGTAACCTCGACAGGGGCCGGATCTGGAAACACCATATATTTT. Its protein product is CASGPVTSTGAGSGNTIYF.

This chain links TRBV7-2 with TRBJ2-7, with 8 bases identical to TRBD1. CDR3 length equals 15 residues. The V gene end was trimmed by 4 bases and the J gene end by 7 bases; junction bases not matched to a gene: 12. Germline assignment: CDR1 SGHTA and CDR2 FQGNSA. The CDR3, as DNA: TGTGCCAGCAGCTCTCAGGGGGCGATTAGTCTAGAGCAGTACTTC. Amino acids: CASSSQGAISLEQYF.

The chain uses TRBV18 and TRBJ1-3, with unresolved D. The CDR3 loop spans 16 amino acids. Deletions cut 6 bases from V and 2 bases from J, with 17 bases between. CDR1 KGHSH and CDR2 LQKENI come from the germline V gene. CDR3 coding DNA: TGTGCCAGCTCCCTCAGTGGCTCGTCTCCTGGAAACACCATATATTTT. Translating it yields CASSLSGSSPGNTIYF.

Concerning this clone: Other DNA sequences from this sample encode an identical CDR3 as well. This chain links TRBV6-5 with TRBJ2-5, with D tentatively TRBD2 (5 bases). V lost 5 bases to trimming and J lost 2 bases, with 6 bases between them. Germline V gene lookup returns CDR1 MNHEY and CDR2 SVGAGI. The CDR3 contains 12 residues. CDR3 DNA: TGTGCCAGCAGTCGGGGACAAGAGACCCAGTACTTC. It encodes CASSRGQETQYF.

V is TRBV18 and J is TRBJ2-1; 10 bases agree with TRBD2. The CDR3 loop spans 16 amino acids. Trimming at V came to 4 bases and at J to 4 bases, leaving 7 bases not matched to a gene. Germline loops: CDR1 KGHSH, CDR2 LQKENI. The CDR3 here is CASSQTGTSAYNEQFF. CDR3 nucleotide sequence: TGTGCCAGCTCACAGACCGGGACTAGCGCTTACAATGAGCAGTTCTTC.

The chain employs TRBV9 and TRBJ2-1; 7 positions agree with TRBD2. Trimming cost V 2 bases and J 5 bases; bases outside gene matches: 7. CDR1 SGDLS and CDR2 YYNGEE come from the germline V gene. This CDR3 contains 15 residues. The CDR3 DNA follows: TGTGCCAGCAGCGTTACTAGCGAGATTAACAATGAGCAGTTCTTC. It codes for CASSVTSEINNEQFF.